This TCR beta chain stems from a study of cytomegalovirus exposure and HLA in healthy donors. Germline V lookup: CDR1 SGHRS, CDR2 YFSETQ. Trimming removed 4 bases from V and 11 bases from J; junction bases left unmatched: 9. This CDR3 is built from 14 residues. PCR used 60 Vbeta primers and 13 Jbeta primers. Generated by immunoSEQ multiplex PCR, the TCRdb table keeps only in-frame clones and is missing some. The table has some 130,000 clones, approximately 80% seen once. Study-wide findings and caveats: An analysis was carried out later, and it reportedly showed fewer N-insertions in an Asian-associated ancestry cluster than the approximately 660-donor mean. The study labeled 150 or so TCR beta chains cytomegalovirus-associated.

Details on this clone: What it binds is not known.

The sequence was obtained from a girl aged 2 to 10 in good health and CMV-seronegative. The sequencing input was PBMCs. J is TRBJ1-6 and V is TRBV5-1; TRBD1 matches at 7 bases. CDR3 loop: CASSPTGNSPPLHF. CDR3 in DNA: TGCGCCAGCAGCCCGACAGGGAACTCCCCACCCCTCCACTTT.